Shown below are 25 T cell receptor beta chains from a single sample sequenced in a study of blood T cell repertoires in COVID-19. The data were produced by immunoSEQ multiplex PCR, yet TCRdb's version contains in-frame clones alone and is incomplete. The sample carries about 90,000 clones, about 88% recorded once. Sequenced: peripheral blood. The receptor set was obtained from a man older than 75 with acute or convalescent COVID-19.

The V call is TRBV25-1, the J call TRBJ1-2; D is uncertain. This CDR3 has 13 residues. Germline loops: CDR1 MGHDK, CDR2 SYGVNS. The V and J ends lost 6 bases and 4 bases respectively, with 12 bases between them. This CDR3 is CASSQTKAYGYTF. CDR3 bases: TGTGCCAGCAGCCAGACAAAGGCCTATGGCTACACCTTC.

This clone appeared a few times. The chain links TRBV29-1 to TRBJ1-2; D may be TRBD1 (6 bases). Germline assignment: CDR1 SQVTM and CDR2 ANQGSEA. This CDR3 has 11 amino acids. The V gene lost 7 bases and the J gene lost 5 bases, with 11 bases spanning the gap. CDR3 bases: TGCAGCGCCGAGAGGGGGTATGGCTACACCTTC. Translating gives CSAERGYGYTF.

Only a few counts were recorded for this clone. The CDR3 loop is CASSLDAGAYYNEQFF. The CDR3 bases are TGTGCCAGCAGCTTAGATGCGGGAGCTTACTACAATGAGCAGTTCTTC. The chain is built from TRBV11-2 and TRBJ2-1; 7 bases are a match to TRBD2. CDR1 is SGHAT and CDR2 is FQNNGV in the germline V gene. The CDR3 spans 16 residues. The junction had 5 bases not matched to a gene; V was cut back by 0 bases and J by 3 bases.

The rearrangement uses TRBV10-2 and TRBJ2-3; TRBD2 matches at 9 bases. V dropped 7 bases and J dropped 6; count of bases not matched to a gene: 14. The CDR3 spans 16 residues. The germline gives CDR1 WSHSY, CDR2 SAAADI. The DNA of the CDR3 is TGCGCCAGCACCGAGGGTCCTAGCGGGGTCAGGGATACGCAGTATTTT. Its protein is CASTEGPSGVRDTQYF.

This chain uses TRBV13 with TRBJ1-1; 8 bases fit TRBD1. The CDR3 loop spans 16 amino acids. Germline CDR1 is PRHDT and CDR2 is FYEKMQ (reference sequence). V trimming: 6 bases; J trimming: 1 base; junction bases outside the gene matches: 10. CDR3 region: CASRLQGASGNTEAFF. The CDR3 region has the DNA TGTGCCAGCAGATTGCAGGGGGCGAGCGGGAACACTGAAGCTTTCTTT. Supplemented by reference TRBV13 and TRBJ1-1, the full variable domain reads AAGVIQSPRHLIKEKRETATLKCYPIPRHDTVYWYQQGPGQDPQFLISFYEKMQSDKGSIPDRFSAQQFSDYHSELNMSSLELGDSALYFCASRLQGASGNTEAFFGQGTRLTVV.

The V gene is TRBV5-6, the J gene TRBJ1-4; D is undetermined. The CDR3 is 14 amino acids. Germline V gene lookup returns CDR1 SGHDT and CDR2 YYEEEE. Trimming cost V 4 bases and J 8 bases, with 15 bases left between them. Written as DNA, the CDR3 is TGTGCCAGCAGCCCTTATACGAGGAAGGAAAAACTGTTTTTT. Translation: CASSPYTRKEKLFF. Based on the CDR3 plus reference TRBV5-6 and TRBJ1-4, the full variable domain is DAGVTQSPTHLIKTRGQQVTLRCSPKSGHDTVSWYQQALGQGPQFIFQYYEEEERQRGNFPDRFSGHQFPNYSSELNVNALLLGDSALYLCASSPYTRKEKLFFGSGTQLSVL.

The CDR3 DNA follows: TGTGCCATCAGTGACAAACTGCTCAGCACAGATACGCAGTATTTT. It translates to CAISDKLLSTDTQYF. The V gene is TRBV10-3, the J gene TRBJ2-3; no clear D gene. The CDR3 loop spans 15 amino acids. CDR1 and CDR2 (germline): ENHRY, SYGVKD. Trimming pared 3 bases from V and 0 bases from J, leaving 10 bases between.

This chain connects TRBV29-1 to TRBJ1-1; perhaps TRBD1 as D (5 bases). Trimming cost V 4 bases and J 5 bases, with 11 bases left between them. Looked up from germline, CDR1 is SQVTM and CDR2 is ANQGSEA. The CDR3 spans 12 residues. CDR3 protein: CSVVGESTEAFF. In DNA, the CDR3 is TGCAGCGTTGTAGGGGAATCTACTGAAGCTTTCTTT.

CDR3 DNA sequence: TGTGCCAGCAGTAGGAGCGGACCTAGCACAGATACGCAGTATTTT. This sequence encodes CASSRSGPSTDTQYF. The V gene is TRBV2, the J gene TRBJ2-3; D possibly corresponds to TRBD2 (5 bases). Trimming removed 5 bases from V and 0 bases from J, with 12 bases in between. The CDR3 has 15 residues. Germline CDR1 reads SNHLY; CDR2 reads FYNNEI.

This sequence joins TRBV19 and TRBJ1-1; the D is unclear. The V gene lost 3 bases and the J gene lost 3 bases, with 11 bases spanning the gap. The CDR3 loop spans 14 amino acids. Germline CDR1 is LNHDA and CDR2 is SQIVND (reference sequence). The CDR3 DNA follows: TGTGCCAGTAGTATCGCCGGCGGATACACTGAAGCTTTCTTT. Residues: CASSIAGGYTEAFF.

The chain has TRBV5-6 and TRBJ1-4; no clear D. With 3 bases removed from V and 2 bases from J, the gap between germline ends came to 14 bases. The CDR3 is 16 residues long. Germline CDR1 reads SGHDT; CDR2 reads YYEEEE. This CDR3 reads CASSSPREGTNEKLFF. In nucleotides, the CDR3 is TGTGCCAGCAGCTCCCCCCGGGAGGGTACTAATGAAAAACTGTTTTTT.

The gene calls are TRBV7-9 and TRBJ2-3; 12 nucleotides agree with TRBD2. V lost 5 bases and J lost 5; bases outside the gene matches: 2. From germline, CDR1 is SEHNR and CDR2 FQNEAQ (reference sequence). The CDR3 contains 14 residues. The CDR3 reads CASSLGLAGDTQYF. In DNA form, the CDR3 reads TGTGCCAGCAGCCTGGGACTAGCGGGAGATACGCAGTATTTT.

V and J are TRBV5-4 and TRBJ2-1; D not resolved. This CDR3 comprises 16 residues. Germline V gives CDR1 SGHNT, CDR2 YYREEE (reference sequence). V was clipped by 1 base and J by 5 bases, with 16 bases between them. CDR3 amino acids: CASSLPGFPRDNEQFF. Written as DNA, the CDR3 is TGTGCCAGCAGCTTGCCCGGTTTCCCCCGGGACAATGAGCAGTTCTTC.

V gene TRBV19 combines with J gene TRBJ1-2; 8 bases fit TRBD1. V was clipped by 5 bases and J by 8 bases; unmatched bases: 7. The CDR3 sequence is 13 residues long. Looked up from germline, CDR1 is LNHDA and CDR2 is SQIVND (reference sequence). CDR3 in amino acids: CASSPGQVGGYTF. The CDR3 nucleotides read TGTGCCAGTAGTCCGGGACAGGTTGGAGGCTACACCTTC.

The chain carries TRBV28 and TRBJ1-6; no clear D gene. V shed 10 bases and J shed 10 bases, with 20 bases lying between them. The germline gives CDR1 MDHEN, CDR2 SYDVKM. The CDR3 spans 14 residues. The CDR3 DNA is TGTGCCACCACCTTGGGCACCGGGAGCTCACCCCTCCACTTT. It specifies CATTLGTGSSPLHF.

The CDR3 spells CASSLRGSRGDEQYF. DNA for the CDR3: TGTGCCAGCAGCTTACGGGGTAGCAGGGGCGACGAGCAGTACTTC. This chain uses TRBV7-3 with TRBJ2-7, with a weak D call TRBD1 (6 bases). In germline, CDR1 is SGHTA, CDR2 FQGTGA. The CDR3 extends over 15 amino acids. V dropped 2 bases and J dropped 5 bases, with 16 bases sitting between them.

The V and J genes are TRBV24-1 and TRBJ2-1; 11 nucleotides align to TRBD1. CDR1 is KGHDR and CDR2 is SFDVKD in the germline V gene. This CDR3 is built from 14 residues. Losses at the gene ends were 3 bases for V and 8 bases for J; bases not matched to a gene: 2. CDR3 region: CATSDRTGGYEQFF. The DNA for the CDR3 is TGTGCCACCAGTGATCGGACAGGGGGCTATGAGCAGTTCTTC.

This chain joins TRBV24-1 and TRBJ2-7; TRBD1 agrees at 10 bases. With 3 bases clipped from V and 5 bases from J, the junction kept 6 bases outside the gene matches. The CDR3 runs 15 residues. CDR1 and CDR2 (germline): KGHDR, SFDVKD. In nucleotides, the CDR3 is TGTGCCACCAGTGATCCTTCGACAGGGGGCAACGAGCAGTACTTC. It codes for CATSDPSTGGNEQYF.

The chain uses TRBV6-5 and TRBJ2-4; 7 bases map to TRBD2. Germline V gene data show CDR1 as MNHEY and CDR2 as SVGAGI. The CDR3 is 16 residues long. Trimming took 2 bases from V and 1 from J; bases not matched to a gene: 5. The CDR3 region has the DNA TGTGCCAGCAGTTACAGGCGGGAGCGGGCCAAAAACATTCAGTACTTC. Its protein product is CASSYRRERAKNIQYF.

The chain uses TRBV28 and TRBJ1-2; the D gene is possibly TRBD1 (6 bases). This CDR3 is built from 14 residues. Looked up from germline, CDR1 is MDHEN and CDR2 is SYDVKM. Trimming took off 4 bases at V and 4 bases at J, with 13 bases between the two ends. The CDR3: CASSSRTASYGYTF. The DNA for the CDR3 is TGTGCCAGCAGTTCGAGGACAGCAAGCTATGGCTACACCTTC.

This rearrangement joins TRBV6-1 to TRBJ2-3; 11 bases map to TRBD2. The CDR3 is 16 amino acids. Trimming removed 2 bases from V and 8 bases from J; junction bases left unmatched: 9. Germline CDR1 MNHNS, CDR2 SASEGT. CDR3 nucleotides: TGTGCCAGCAGTGAATTCGAGGTAGCGGGAGGGGGTACGCAGTATTTT. Translated, it gives CASSEFEVAGGGTQYF.

V gene TRBV6-4 combines with J gene TRBJ2-3; 9 bases are a match to TRBD1. Germline CDR1 is MRHNA and CDR2 is SNTAGT. V shed 3 bases, J shed 3 bases, and the junction held 7 bases outside the gene matches. CDR3 length: 16 amino acids. CDR3 sequence: CASSERETGGTDTQYF. CDR3 coding DNA: TGTGCCAGCAGTGAGAGGGAGACAGGGGGAACAGATACGCAGTATTTT.

The chain recombines TRBV14 with TRBJ2-1, with 8 bases fitting TRBD2. The CDR3 extends over 17 amino acids. V was clipped by 0 bases and J by 4 bases; unmatched bases: 8. Looked up from germline, CDR1 is SGHDN and CDR2 is FVKESK. The CDR3 sequence: CASSQDLAAGVYNEQFF. CDR3 nucleotide sequence: TGTGCCAGCAGCCAAGATTTAGCAGCGGGAGTTTACAATGAGCAGTTCTTC.

This chain uses TRBV27 with TRBJ1-2, with 8 positions matching TRBD1. The V segment lost 5 bases and the J segment 8 bases; nucleotides outside the gene matches: 4. The CDR3 spans 12 residues. CDR1 is MNHEY and CDR2 is SMNVEV in the germline V gene (reference sequence). The CDR3 sequence: CASSRTGKGYTF. In DNA form, the CDR3 reads TGTGCCAGCAGTCGGACAGGGAAGGGCTACACCTTC.

The rearrangement links TRBV5-1 to TRBJ2-2, with TRBD1 matching 8 bases. V shed 6 bases, J shed 5 bases, and the junction held 6 bases outside the gene matches. CDR3 length: 14 amino acids. Germline V gene data show CDR1 as SGHRS and CDR2 as YFSETQ. In DNA form, the CDR3 reads TGCGCCAGCAATGCAGGGGGCGGAACCGGGGAGCTGTTTTTT. Translating it yields CASNAGGGTGELFF.